A selection of T cell receptor beta chains follows, all from one sample in a study of T cell responses to AZD1222 COVID-19 vaccine. Sequenced by immunoSEQ multiplex PCR; TCRdb stores in-frame clones only, minus some. This table holds approximately 84,000 clones, around 90% found once. The specimen comprised peripheral blood, sampled on day 0 of AZD1222 vaccination. The origin of the receptors is an adult in good health. CDR3s include the opening cysteine and the closing phenylalanine or tryptophan. D genes are given only for firm matches. Not every row has a clone size; where given, it reads once, few, many or a size class.

clone_size j_call d_call v_call cdr3_nt cdr3_aa
- TRBJ2-7 TRBD1 TRBV6-2/TRBV6-3 TGTGCCAGCAGTTCCACAGACAGGGGGCAAATCGAGCAGTACTTC CASSSTDRGQIEQYF
once TRBJ1-2 TRBD1 TRBV18 TGTGCCAGCTCACCAAGGCCGGGGACAGGACCTACTAACTATGGCTACACCTTC CASSPRPGTGPTNYGYTF
- TRBJ1-3 - TRBV21-1 TGTGCCAGCAGCAAATTCGTTCAGAACTCTGGAAACACCATATATTTT CASSKFVQNSGNTIYF
- TRBJ1-1 - TRBV7-9 TGTGCCAGCAGCTTAGCGACGGGGAGGGAGACTGAAGCTTTCTTT CASSLATGRETEAFF
- TRBJ1-1 - TRBV2 TGTGCCAGCACTTCCCGGCGTTCGGGTACTGAAGCTTTCTTT CASTSRRSGTEAFF
- TRBJ2-5 - TRBV21-1 TGTGCCAGCAGCAAATCGACGGAGACCCAGTACTTC CASSKSTETQYF
once TRBJ1-2 - TRBV4-2 TGTGCCAGCAGCCAAGCAGTAGGAACTAACTATGGCTACACCTTC CASSQAVGTNYGYTF
- TRBJ2-7 - TRBV7-9 TGTGCCAGCTCGATCATATACGAGCAGTACTTC CASSIIYEQYF
- TRBJ1-5 - TRBV19 TGTGCCAGTAGTATCCTTGGGGATCAGCCCCAGCATTTT CASSILGDQPQHF
- TRBJ2-1 TRBD2 TRBV7-6 TGTGCCAGCAGCTTAGTGGGACTAGCGAGTAATGAGCAGTTCTTC CASSLVGLASNEQFF
- TRBJ2-3 TRBD2 TRBV6-1 TGTGCCAGCAGTGGAGTTCGACTAGCGGGGGGGCGAGTCCTCCCCAATACGCAGTATTTT CASSGVRLAGGRVLPNTQYF
- TRBJ1-5 - TRBV18 TGTGCCAGCTCACCGGGCAGTAGCAATCAGCCCCAGCATTTT CASSPGSSNQPQHF
- TRBJ1-3 - TRBV10-3 TGTGCCATCCTCCCCGAAAACACCATATATTTT CAILPENTIYF
- TRBJ2-1 TRBD2 TRBV5-6 TGTGCCAGCAGCCCCGGGACTAGCGGGAGGTGGGAGCAGTTCTTC CASSPGTSGRWEQFF
once TRBJ1-5 - TRBV30 TGTGCCTGGAACAGAGACTTCAATCAGCCCCAGCATTTT CAWNRDFNQPQHF
few TRBJ1-2 - TRBV7-2 TGTGCCAGCAGCCCGGCCCTGAGGGGGGGCTACACCTTC CASSPALRGGYTF
- TRBJ2-7 - TRBV25-1 TGTGCCAGCGAGAGTGGGTACGAGCAGTACTTC CASESGYEQYF
- TRBJ2-7 TRBD2 TRBV10-3 TGTGCCATCAGTACCACTAGCGGGGGGGCTCGGGAGCAGTACTTC CAISTTSGGAREQYF
- TRBJ1-2 - TRBV19 TGTGCCAGTAGTGCGGTGGGGGCGACTAACTATGGCTACACCTTC CASSAVGATNYGYTF
- TRBJ2-3 - TRBV14 TGTGCCAGCAGCCAAACGGAGACCACAGATACGCAGTATTTT CASSQTETTDTQYF
- TRBJ2-2 - TRBV6-5 TGTGCCAGCAGTTGGGGAGGAGGACCCACCACCGGGGAGCTGTTTTTT CASSWGGGPTTGELFF
- TRBJ2-7 - TRBV19 TGTGCCAGTAGTATATGGGGGGGGCTCGAGCAGTACTTC CASSIWGGLEQYF
- TRBJ1-4 TRBD1 TRBV4-3 TGCGCCAGCAGCCAAACCGGGACAGGGTATGAAAAACTGTTTTTT CASSQTGTGYEKLFF
- TRBJ1-2 - TRBV27 TGTGCCAGCAGTTTCCGGGTGGGGGACTATGGCTACACCTTC CASSFRVGDYGYTF
- TRBJ1-5 TRBD1 TRBV3-1/TRBV3-2 TGTGCCAGCAGCCAATACACAGGGGGCAATCAGCCCCAGCATTTT CASSQYTGGNQPQHF
once TRBJ1-3 - TRBV9 TGTGCCAGCAGCGTAGCTACTGGGGCCTCTGGAAACACCATATATTTT CASSVATGASGNTIYF
- TRBJ2-3 TRBD2 TRBV19 TGTGCCAGTAGTCCCCTAGCGGGAGGGCCGATTTCAGATACGCAGTATTTT CASSPLAGGPISDTQYF
- TRBJ2-3 TRBD2 TRBV6-5 TGTGCCAGCAAGGCTAGCGGGGTCACAGATACGCAGTATTTT CASKASGVTDTQYF
once TRBJ2-2 TRBD1 TRBV7-2 TGTGCCAGCGAGACAGGGTCGAACACCGGGGAGCTGTTTTTT CASETGSNTGELFF
- TRBJ2-3 TRBD1 TRBV4-2 TGTGCCAGCAGCCAAGTCCCTGGGAGCCGGGACAGGGGATCAGATACGCAGTATTTT CASSQVPGSRDRGSDTQYF
- TRBJ2-5 - TRBV5-1 TGCGCCAGCAGCTTGGTTCCGGGGGAGACCCAGTACTTC CASSLVPGETQYF
- TRBJ2-2 - TRBV7-3 TGTGCCAGCAGCTTAACCGGTGCGAGTGTAAGAACCGGGGAGCTGTTTTTT CASSLTGASVRTGELFF